A selection of T cell receptor beta chains follows, all from one sample in a study of blood T cell repertoires in COVID-19. The data were produced by immunoSEQ multiplex PCR, yet TCRdb's version contains in-frame clones alone and is incomplete. This sample yields around 88,000 clones, of which around 82% are seen a single time; about 8.7% belongs to the top ten. The source material was peripheral blood. The receptors stem from a man aged 50-60 years who had recovered from COVID-19. The CDR3 runs from the conserved cysteine through the conserved F or W. The D gene is left open where the match is weak. The size field is filled for only some rows; it gives once, few, many or a size class.

V gene	J gene	D gene	clone size	CDR3 DNA	CDR3 protein
TRBV7-2	TRBJ1-1	-	-	TGTGCCAGCAGCTTATCGATGACAGGGAACACTGAAGCTTTCTTT	CASSLSMTGNTEAFF
TRBV19	TRBJ2-3	TRBD2	-	TGTGCCAGTAGTATAGGGCCAGCGGGGGGTTCGCGACATACGCAGTATTTT	CASSIGPAGGSRHTQYF
TRBV24-1	TRBJ2-1	-	few	TGTGCCACCAGTGATCGTGCCCCGAGCTCCTACAATGAGCAGTTCTTC	CATSDRAPSSYNEQFF
TRBV14	TRBJ2-4	-	-	TGTGCCAGCAGCCCATTCTATGCGGCAGGGGAAAACATTCAGTACTTC	CASSPFYAAGENIQYF
TRBV6-5	TRBJ1-6	TRBD1	-	TGTGCCAGCAGTCTCGGGACAGGGGTTTCACCCCTCCACTTT	CASSLGTGVSPLHF
TRBV7-9	TRBJ2-7	-	once	TGTGCCAGCAGTCAACAGGGTTACGAGCAGTACTTC	CASSQQGYEQYF
TRBV7-9	TRBJ2-5	TRBD1	-	TGTGCCAGCAGCCTATCGACAGGGGTGTGGGAGACCCAGTACTTC	CASSLSTGVWETQYF
TRBV6-5	TRBJ2-1	-	once	TGTGCCAGCAGTTACTCACACAGCTCCTACAATGAGCAGTTCTTC	CASSYSHSSYNEQFF
TRBV9	TRBJ2-1	-	-	TGTGCCAGCAGCGGTGGGGGCAGGGGGGACGAGCAGTTCTTC	CASSGGGRGDEQFF
TRBV7-6	TRBJ2-7	TRBD1	-	TGTGCCAGCACCCGTCGCCCCGGGACAGACTACGAGCAGTACTTC	CASTRRPGTDYEQYF
TRBV6-2/TRBV6-3	TRBJ2-2	TRBD1	-	TGTGCCAGCAGCCGAGATTCCGGGACAGGCCCCGGGGAGCTGTTTTTT	CASSRDSGTGPGELFF
TRBV3-1/TRBV3-2	TRBJ1-6	-	-	TGTGCCAGCAGGTCGGGGGACTTTAATTCACCCCTCCACTTT	CASRSGDFNSPLHF
TRBV3-1/TRBV3-2	TRBJ2-2	TRBD2	-	TGTGCCAGCAGGCTCAGCGGGGGAGGGAACACCGGGGAGCTGTTTTTT	CASRLSGGGNTGELFF
TRBV6-5	TRBJ2-1	TRBD1	once	TGTGCCAGCAGTTACCCGGGACAGGGGGCTAATGAGCAGTTCTTC	CASSYPGQGANEQFF
TRBV11-3	TRBJ2-3	TRBD2	once	TGTGCCAGCAGCAGGGGGACTAGCGGGGCGGTAAACACAGATACGCAGTATTTT	CASSRGTSGAVNTDTQYF
TRBV4-1	TRBJ2-3	TRBD2	-	TGCGCCAGCAGCCAAGACCCGGGGACTAGCGGGGGTCTTGATACGCAGTATTTT	CASSQDPGTSGGLDTQYF
TRBV3-1/TRBV3-2	TRBJ2-7	-	-	TGTGCCAGCAGCTCATCCTACGAGCAGTACTTC	CASSSSYEQYF
TRBV6-1	TRBJ2-7	-	-	TGTGCCAGCAGTGAAGCGGGGCGCGGAGGGGGCCGCGAGCAGTACTTC	CASSEAGRGGGREQYF
TRBV7-2	TRBJ1-2	-	-	TGTGCCAGCAGCTTAGAGGGGCTGGGCGGCTACACCTTC	CASSLEGLGGYTF
TRBV21-1	TRBJ1-1	-	once	TGTGCCAGCCCCTTGGGGGGGGAGTACACTGAAGCTTTCTTT	CASPLGGEYTEAFF
TRBV5-5	TRBJ1-2	TRBD1	-	TGTGCCAGCAGTTTAACGGGACAGGGGTCCTATGGCTACACCTTC	CASSLTGQGSYGYTF
TRBV7-6	TRBJ2-1	-	-	TGTGCCAGCAGCTTACCTCAGGGTTTTTACAATGAGCAGTTCTTC	CASSLPQGFYNEQFF
TRBV4-1	TRBJ2-1	-	-	TGCGCCAGCAGCCCATGGGGGGTAGGCAATGAGCAGTTCTTC	CASSPWGVGNEQFF
TRBV7-3	TRBJ1-1	-	-	TGTGCCAGCAGCTTTGCACAGAACACTGAAGCTTTCTTT	CASSFAQNTEAFF
TRBV9	TRBJ2-3	TRBD1	once	TGTGCCAGCAGCGCCGAAGGACAGGGTTCGCAGTATTTT	CASSAEGQGSQYF
TRBV28	TRBJ1-1	-	medium-sized	TGTGCCAGCAGTGCGGGCGATAGGTCGGACACTGAAGCTTTCTTT	CASSAGDRSDTEAFF
TRBV9	TRBJ2-3	TRBD1	-	TGTGCCAGCACCATCCGGGACAGGGCCACAGATACGCAGTATTTT	CASTIRDRATDTQYF
TRBV10-2	TRBJ2-2	TRBD1	-	TGCGCCAGCAGTGAAAAGGGGGCGAGCACCGGGGAGCTGTTTTTT	CASSEKGASTGELFF
TRBV6-6	TRBJ1-1	-	few	TGTGCCAGCAGTATAAAACGAGAGGAAGCTTTCTTT	CASSIKREEAFF
TRBV5-1	TRBJ2-7	TRBD2	-	TGCGCCAGCGCAAGCGGGGGAGCCGGGTACGAGCAGTACTTC	CASASGGAGYEQYF
TRBV6-5	TRBJ2-1	TRBD1	-	TGTGCCAGCAGCCTCGCTACCCGGGACAGGGTGTTCTTC	CASSLATRDRVFF
TRBV19	TRBJ1-5	-	-	TGTGCCAGTAGTATAGAGACAGGAGCCAATATTCAGCCCCAGCATTTT	CASSIETGANIQPQHF
TRBV18	TRBJ1-1	-	-	TGTGCCAGCTCACCTATAGCCTTGAACACTGAAGCTTTCTTT	CASSPIALNTEAFF
TRBV27	TRBJ2-3	TRBD2	-	TGTGCCAGCAGACACCTAGCGGGGAGCGCAGATACGCAGTATTTT	CASRHLAGSADTQYF
TRBV10-3	TRBJ1-2	TRBD1	-	TGTGCCATACAGGGGGCGGGCGGCTACACCTTC	CAIQGAGGYTF
TRBV2	TRBJ1-1	-	few	TGTGCCAGCAGGGACTCGGGACAAGGTTCAGCTTTCTTT	CASRDSGQGSAFF
TRBV20-1	TRBJ1-4	-	-	TGCAGTGCTAGTGCCGGAGCTAATGAAAAACTGTTTTTT	CSASAGANEKLFF
TRBV18	TRBJ2-5	-	-	TGTGCCAGCTCACCAGGCGGTCAAGAGACCCAGTACTTC	CASSPGGQETQYF
TRBV19	TRBJ1-1	TRBD1	-	TGTGCCAGCAACCCTATCAACAGGGGGGCTGAAGCTTTCTTT	CASNPINRGAEAFF
TRBV10-1	TRBJ2-3	TRBD2	-	TGCGCCAGCAGTGATACTAGCGGGGGGGCCCAGTCGATCGCAGATACGCAGTATTTT	CASSDTSGGAQSIADTQYF
TRBV27	TRBJ2-7	-	-	TGTGCCAGCAGTTTATTTAACGCGAACGAGCAGTACTTC	CASSLFNANEQYF
TRBV29-1	TRBJ2-7	-	-	TGCAGCGGTCAGGGCTCCTACGAGCAGTACTTC	CSGQGSYEQYF
TRBV5-1	TRBJ1-1	TRBD1	once	TGCGCCAGCAGCTACGGGACAGTTTCTGAAGCTTTCTTT	CASSYGTVSEAFF
TRBV15	TRBJ2-7	-	-	TGTGCCACCAGCAGAGAAGTAACAGGGCGGTCCTACGAGCAGTACTTC	CATSREVTGRSYEQYF
TRBV5-6	TRBJ2-3	TRBD1	-	TGTGCCAGCAGCTCCGGACAGGGGGCGCAATCTGCTACGCAGTATTTT	CASSSGQGAQSATQYF
TRBV6-2/TRBV6-3	TRBJ1-3	TRBD1	-	TGTGCCAGCAGTCAGTCGGACAGGCCTGACTCTGGAAACACCATATATTTT	CASSQSDRPDSGNTIYF